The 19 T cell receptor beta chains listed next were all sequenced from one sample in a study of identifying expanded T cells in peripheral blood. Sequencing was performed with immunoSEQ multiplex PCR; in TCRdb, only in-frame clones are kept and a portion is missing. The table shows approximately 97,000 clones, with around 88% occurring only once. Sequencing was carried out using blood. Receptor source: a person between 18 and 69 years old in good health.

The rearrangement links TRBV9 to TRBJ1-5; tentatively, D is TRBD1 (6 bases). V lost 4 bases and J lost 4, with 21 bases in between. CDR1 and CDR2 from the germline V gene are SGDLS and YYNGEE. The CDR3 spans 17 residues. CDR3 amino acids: CASSHPQGGRGNQPQHF. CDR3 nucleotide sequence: TGTGCCAGCAGCCACCCGCAAGGGGGGCGAGGGAATCAGCCCCAGCATTTT.

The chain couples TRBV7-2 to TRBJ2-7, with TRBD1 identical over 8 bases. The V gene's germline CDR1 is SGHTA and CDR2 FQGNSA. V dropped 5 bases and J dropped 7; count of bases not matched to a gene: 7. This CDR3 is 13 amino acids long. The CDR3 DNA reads TGTGCCAGCAGCGTAGGACAGGGTGGGGAGCAGTACTTC. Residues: CASSVGQGGEQYF. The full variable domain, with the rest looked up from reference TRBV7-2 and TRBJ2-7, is GAGVSQSPSNKVTEKGKDVELRCDPISGHTALYWYRQSLGQGLEFLIYFQGNSAPDKSGLPSDRFSAERTGGSVSTLTIQRTQQEDSAVYLCASSVGQGGEQYFGPGTRLTVT.

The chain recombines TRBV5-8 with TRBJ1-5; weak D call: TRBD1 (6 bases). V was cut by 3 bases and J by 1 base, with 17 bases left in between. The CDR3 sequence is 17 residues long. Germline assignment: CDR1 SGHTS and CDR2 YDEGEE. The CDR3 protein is CASSSYSGGASNQPQHF. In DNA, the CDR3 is TGTGCCAGCAGCTCATACTCGGGGGGCGCGAGCAATCAGCCCCAGCATTTT.

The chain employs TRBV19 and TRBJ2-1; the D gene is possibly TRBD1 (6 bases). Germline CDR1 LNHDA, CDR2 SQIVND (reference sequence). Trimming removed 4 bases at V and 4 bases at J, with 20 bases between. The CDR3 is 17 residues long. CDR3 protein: CASSTQGPRWGYNEQFF. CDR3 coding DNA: TGTGCCAGTAGTACGCAGGGGCCGCGGTGGGGTTACAATGAGCAGTTCTTC.

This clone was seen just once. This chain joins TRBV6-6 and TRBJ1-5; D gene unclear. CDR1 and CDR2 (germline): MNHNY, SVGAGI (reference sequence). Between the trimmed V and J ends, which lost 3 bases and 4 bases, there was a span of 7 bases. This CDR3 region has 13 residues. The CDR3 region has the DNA TGTGCCAGCAGTTATGGTGGAAATCAGCCCCAGCATTTT. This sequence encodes CASSYGGNQPQHF.

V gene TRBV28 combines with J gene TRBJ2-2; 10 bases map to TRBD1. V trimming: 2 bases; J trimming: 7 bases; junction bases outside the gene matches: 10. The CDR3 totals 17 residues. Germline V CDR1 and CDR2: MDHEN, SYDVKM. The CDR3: CASSLLRTGGTVGELFF. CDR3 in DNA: TGTGCCAGCAGTTTACTCCGGACAGGGGGTACGGTCGGGGAGCTGTTTTTT.

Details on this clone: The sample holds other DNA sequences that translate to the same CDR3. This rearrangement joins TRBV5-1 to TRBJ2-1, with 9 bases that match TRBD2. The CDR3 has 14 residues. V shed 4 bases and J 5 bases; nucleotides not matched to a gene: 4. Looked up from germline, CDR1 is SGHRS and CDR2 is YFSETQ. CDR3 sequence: CASSRGLADNEQFF. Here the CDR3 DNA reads TGCGCCAGCAGCAGGGGACTAGCAGACAATGAGCAGTTCTTC.

Here the CDR3 DNA reads TGCACCAGCAGCCAAGATAAGAGCGGTCTAAGCTCCTACGAGCAGTACTTC. Its protein is CTSSQDKSGLSSYEQYF. V is TRBV1 and J is TRBJ2-7; no check of the table's D call, TRBD2, against the DNA was made. TRBV1 is noted as a pseudogene. The CDR3 is made up of 17 amino acids.

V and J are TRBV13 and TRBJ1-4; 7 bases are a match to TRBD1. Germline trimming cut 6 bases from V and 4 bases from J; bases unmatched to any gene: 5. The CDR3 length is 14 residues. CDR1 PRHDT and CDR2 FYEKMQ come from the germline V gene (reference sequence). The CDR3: CASSRDSDNEKLFF. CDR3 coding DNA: TGTGCCAGCAGTCGGGACAGCGATAATGAAAAACTGTTTTTT.

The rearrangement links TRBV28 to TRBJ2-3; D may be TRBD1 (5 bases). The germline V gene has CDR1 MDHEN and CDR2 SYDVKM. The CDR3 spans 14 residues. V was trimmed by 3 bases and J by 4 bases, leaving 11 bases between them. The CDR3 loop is CASSFTGRSDTQYF. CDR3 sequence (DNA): TGTGCCAGCAGTTTCACAGGAAGGTCAGATACGCAGTATTTT.

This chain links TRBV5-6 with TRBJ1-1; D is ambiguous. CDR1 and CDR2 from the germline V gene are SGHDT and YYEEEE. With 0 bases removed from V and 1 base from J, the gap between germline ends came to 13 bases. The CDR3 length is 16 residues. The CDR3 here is CASSLAKTRPNTEAFF. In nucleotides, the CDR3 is TGTGCCAGCAGCTTGGCTAAAACACGGCCGAACACTGAAGCTTTCTTT.

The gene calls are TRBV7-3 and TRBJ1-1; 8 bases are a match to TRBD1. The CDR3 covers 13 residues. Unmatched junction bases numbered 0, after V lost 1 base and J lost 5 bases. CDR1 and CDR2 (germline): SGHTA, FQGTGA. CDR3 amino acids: CASSLNRGTEAFF. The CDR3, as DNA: TGTGCCAGCAGCTTAAACAGGGGGACTGAAGCTTTCTTT.

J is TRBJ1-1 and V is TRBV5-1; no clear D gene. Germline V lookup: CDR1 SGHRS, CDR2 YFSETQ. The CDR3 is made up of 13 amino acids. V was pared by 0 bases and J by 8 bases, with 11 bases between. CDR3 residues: CASSLASNGEAFF. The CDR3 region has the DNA TGCGCCAGCAGCTTGGCTTCGAACGGAGAAGCTTTCTTT. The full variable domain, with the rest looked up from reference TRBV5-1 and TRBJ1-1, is KAGVTQTPRYLIKTRGQQVTLSCSPISGHRSVSWYQQTPGQGLQFLFEYFSETQRNKGNFPGRFSGRQFSNSRSEMNVSTLELGDSALYLCASSLASNGEAFFGQGTRLTVV.

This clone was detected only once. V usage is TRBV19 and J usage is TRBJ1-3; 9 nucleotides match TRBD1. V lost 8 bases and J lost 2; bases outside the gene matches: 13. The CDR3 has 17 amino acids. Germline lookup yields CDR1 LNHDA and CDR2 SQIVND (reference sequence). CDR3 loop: CASSTAGTGPTGNTIYF. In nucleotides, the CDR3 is TGTGCCAGTTCTACCGCCGGGACAGGGCCAACTGGAAACACCATATATTTT. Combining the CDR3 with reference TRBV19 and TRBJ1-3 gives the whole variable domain DGGITQSPKYLFRKEGQNVTLSCEQNLNHDAMYWYRQDPGQGLRLIYYSQIVNDFQKGDIAEGYSVSREKKESFPLTVTSAQKNPTAFYLCASSTAGTGPTGNTIYFGEGSWLTVV.

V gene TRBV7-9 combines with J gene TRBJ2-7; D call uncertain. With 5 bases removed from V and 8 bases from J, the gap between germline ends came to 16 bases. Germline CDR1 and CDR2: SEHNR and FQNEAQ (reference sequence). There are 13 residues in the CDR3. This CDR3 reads CASSAQPLRKQYF. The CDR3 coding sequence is TGTGCCAGCAGCGCCCAACCCCTTAGAAAGCAGTACTTC.

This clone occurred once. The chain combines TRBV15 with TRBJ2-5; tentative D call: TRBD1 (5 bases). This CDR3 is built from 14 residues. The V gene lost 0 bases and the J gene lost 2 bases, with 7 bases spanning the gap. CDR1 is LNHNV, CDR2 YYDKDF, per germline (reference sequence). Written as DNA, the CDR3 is TGTGCCACCAGCAGAGATCACAGGCAAGAGACCCAGTACTTC. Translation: CATSRDHRQETQYF.

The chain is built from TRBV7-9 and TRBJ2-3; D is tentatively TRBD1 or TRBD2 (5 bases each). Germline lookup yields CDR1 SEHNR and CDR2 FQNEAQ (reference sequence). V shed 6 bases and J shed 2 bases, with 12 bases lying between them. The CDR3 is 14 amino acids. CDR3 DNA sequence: TGTGCCAGCAGTACCACCGGGGCCACAGATACGCAGTATTTT. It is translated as CASSTTGATDTQYF.

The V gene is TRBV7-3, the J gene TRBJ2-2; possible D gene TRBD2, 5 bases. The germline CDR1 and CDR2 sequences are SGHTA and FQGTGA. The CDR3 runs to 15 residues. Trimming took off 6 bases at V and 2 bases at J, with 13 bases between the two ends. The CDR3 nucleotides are TGTGCCAGCAGACATCCGGGAAAAAACACCGGGGAGCTGTTTTTT. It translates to CASRHPGKNTGELFF.

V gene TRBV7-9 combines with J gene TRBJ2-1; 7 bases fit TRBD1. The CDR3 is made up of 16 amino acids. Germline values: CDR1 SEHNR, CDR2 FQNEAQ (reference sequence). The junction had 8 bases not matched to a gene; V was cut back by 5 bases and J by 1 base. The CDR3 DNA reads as TGTGCCAGCAGCCCAGGGGGTGTAGTTTCCTACAATGAGCAGTTCTTC. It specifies CASSPGGVVSYNEQFF.